The clone carrying this T cell receptor (beta chain) came up a few times. With 1 base removed from V and 7 bases from J, the gap between germline ends came to 10 bases. The CDR3 totals 13 residues. Germline CDR1 reads LGHNA; CDR2 reads YSLEER. Here immunoSEQ multiplex PCR was the method, and the copy in TCRdb shows in-frame clones only, minus some. The repertoire holds tens of thousands of clones, roughly 84% seen once, with approximately 0.3% in the top ten. The record originates from a study of OX40 agonist ivuxolimab in advanced cancers. This receptor was obtained from an adult with an advanced solid tumor such as melanoma, head and neck, liver or kidney cancer. The J gene is TRBJ2-5, the V gene TRBV4-3, with D possibly TRBD1 on 5 matching bases. The specimen comprised CD4+ or CD8+ T cells sorted from blood, sampled in a trial of the OX40 agonist ivuxolimab. CDR3 sequence (DNA): TGCGCCAGCAGCCAAGGGGGCTCGGCGACCCAGTACTTC. Protein product: CASSQGGSATQYF.